This TCR beta chain came from a study of T cell changes during pregnancy in multiple sclerosis. The protocol was immunoSEQ multiplex PCR, while the TCRdb copy is restricted to in-frame clones and leaves out a portion. This sample has 70,000 to 80,000 clones; 90% to 95% occur once, and the top ten carry roughly 1%. The germline V gene encodes CDR1 SNHLY and CDR2 FYNNEI. The CDR3 sequence is 13 residues long. Trimming took 8 bases from V and 5 from J, leaving 13 bases between them. The source of this sequence is a female donor with multiple sclerosis, enrolled in a pregnancy study. The chain has TRBV2 and TRBJ1-5; D is ambiguous. The source material was peripheral blood, sampled in the first trimester of pregnancy. CDR3 sequence (DNA): TGTGCCAGCTTTAACAGAGCAGATCAGCCCCAGCATTTT. Translated: CASFNRADQPQHF.